This is a list of T cell receptor beta chains from one sample in a study of T-cell reconstitution after alpha-beta-depleted transplantation in children. TCRdb recomputed calls from the PCR reads with MiXCR, one row per CDR3 protein. The sample lists 130,000 to 150,000 distinct CDR3 sequences; around 9% were seen once. The material was PBMCs, mostly from graft donor cells, obtained 180 days after TCRalphabeta/CD19-depleted stem cell transplant. The receptors shown here come from a female patient aged 2-9 years who had a stem cell transplant for congenital amegakaryocytic thrombocytopenia, so the T cells may come from the graft donor. The CDR3 runs from the conserved cysteine through the conserved F or W. A D gene is named only where the DNA matches it firmly.

d_gene	v_gene	CDR3aa
.	TRBV5-1	CASSPHAVNGAYNEKLFF
TRBD2	TRBV20-1	CSAAGAEETQYF
TRBD2	TRBV12-3/TRBV12-4	CASRRHAGGGYNEQFF
.	TRBV11-2	CASSLVGSNEQFF
TRBD1	TRBV7-8	CASSLMQGADETQYF
.	TRBV10-3	CAISEDVLYEQYF
.	TRBV5-4	CASSLDINDEQFF
.	TRBV20-1	CSARGGWASEQFF
.	TRBV6-2/TRBV6-3	CASSPDRGRGIQYF
.	TRBV6-5	CASSYGHSYEQYF
.	TRBV20-1	CSASTLQGDYGYTF
TRBD1	TRBV25-1	CASRDRTSGEQYF
TRBD1	TRBV28	CASSGAGQGGYGYTF
.	TRBV2	CASRGGDYGYTF
.	TRBV20-1	CSAPQGTANGANVLTF
.	TRBV5-1	CASSLATGSQETQYF
.	TRBV25-1	CASSGGPGSPLHF
.	TRBV7-9	CASSRPRWATGELFF
.	TRBV27	CASSLSKVLGSPLHF
TRBD2	TRBV12-3/TRBV12-4	CASRGTSGTERGTIETQYF